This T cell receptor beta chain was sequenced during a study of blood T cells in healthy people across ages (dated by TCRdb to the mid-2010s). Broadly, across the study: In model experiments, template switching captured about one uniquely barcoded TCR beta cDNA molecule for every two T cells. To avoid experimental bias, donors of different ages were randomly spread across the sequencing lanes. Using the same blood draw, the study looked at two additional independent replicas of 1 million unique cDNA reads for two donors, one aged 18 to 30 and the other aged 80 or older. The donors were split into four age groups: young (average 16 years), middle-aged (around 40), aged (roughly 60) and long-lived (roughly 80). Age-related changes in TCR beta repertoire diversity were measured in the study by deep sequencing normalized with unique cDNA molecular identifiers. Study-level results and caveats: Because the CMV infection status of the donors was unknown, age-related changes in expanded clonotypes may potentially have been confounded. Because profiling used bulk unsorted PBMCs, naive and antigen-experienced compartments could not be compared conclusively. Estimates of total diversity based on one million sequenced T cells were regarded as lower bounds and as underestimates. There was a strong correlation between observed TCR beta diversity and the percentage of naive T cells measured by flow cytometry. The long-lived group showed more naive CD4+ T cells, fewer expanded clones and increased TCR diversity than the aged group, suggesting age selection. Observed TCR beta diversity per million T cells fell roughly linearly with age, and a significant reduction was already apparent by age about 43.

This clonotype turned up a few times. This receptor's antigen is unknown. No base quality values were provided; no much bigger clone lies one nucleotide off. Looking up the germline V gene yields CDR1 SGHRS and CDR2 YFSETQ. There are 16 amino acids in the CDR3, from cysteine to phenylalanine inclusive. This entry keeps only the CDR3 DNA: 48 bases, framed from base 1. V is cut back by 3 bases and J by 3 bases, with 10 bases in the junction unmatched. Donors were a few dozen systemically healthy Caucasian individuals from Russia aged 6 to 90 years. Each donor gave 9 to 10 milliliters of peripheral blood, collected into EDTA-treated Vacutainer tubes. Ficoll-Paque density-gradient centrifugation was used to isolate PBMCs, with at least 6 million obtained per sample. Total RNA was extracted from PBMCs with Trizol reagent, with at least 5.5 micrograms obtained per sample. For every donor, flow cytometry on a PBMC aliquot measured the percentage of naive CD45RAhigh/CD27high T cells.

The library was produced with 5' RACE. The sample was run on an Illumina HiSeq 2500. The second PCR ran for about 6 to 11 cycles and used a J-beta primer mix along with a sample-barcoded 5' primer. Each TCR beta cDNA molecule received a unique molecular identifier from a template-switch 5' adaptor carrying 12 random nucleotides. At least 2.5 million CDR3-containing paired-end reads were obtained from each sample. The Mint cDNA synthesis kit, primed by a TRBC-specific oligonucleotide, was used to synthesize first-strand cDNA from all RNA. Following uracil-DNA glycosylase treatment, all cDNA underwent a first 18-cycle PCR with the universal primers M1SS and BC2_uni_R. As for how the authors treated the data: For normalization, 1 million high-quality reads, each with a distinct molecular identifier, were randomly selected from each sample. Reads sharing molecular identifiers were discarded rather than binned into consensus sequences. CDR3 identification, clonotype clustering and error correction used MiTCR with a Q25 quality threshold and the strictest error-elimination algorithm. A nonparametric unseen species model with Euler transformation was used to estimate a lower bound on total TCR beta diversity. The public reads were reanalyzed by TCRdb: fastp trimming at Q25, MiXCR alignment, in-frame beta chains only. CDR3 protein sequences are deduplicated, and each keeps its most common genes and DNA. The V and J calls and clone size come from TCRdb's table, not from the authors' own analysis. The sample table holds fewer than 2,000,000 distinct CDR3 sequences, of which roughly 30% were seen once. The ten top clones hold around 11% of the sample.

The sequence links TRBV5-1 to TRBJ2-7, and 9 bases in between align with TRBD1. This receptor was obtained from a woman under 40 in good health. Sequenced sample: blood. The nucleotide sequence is TGCGCCAGCAGCTCCTCCGGGACAGGGCCCCTCTACGAGCAGTACTTC. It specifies CASSSSGTGPLYEQYF.